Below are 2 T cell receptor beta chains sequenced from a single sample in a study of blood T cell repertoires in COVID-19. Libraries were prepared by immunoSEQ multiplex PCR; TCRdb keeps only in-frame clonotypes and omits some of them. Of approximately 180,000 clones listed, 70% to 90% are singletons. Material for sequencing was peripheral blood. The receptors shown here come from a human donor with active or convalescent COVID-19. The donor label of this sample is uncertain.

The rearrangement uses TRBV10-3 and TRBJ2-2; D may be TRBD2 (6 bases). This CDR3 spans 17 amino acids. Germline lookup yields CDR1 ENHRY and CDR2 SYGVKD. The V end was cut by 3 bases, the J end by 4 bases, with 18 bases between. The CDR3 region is CAISDRNLARVTGELFF. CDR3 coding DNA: TGTGCCATCAGTGATCGAAATCTAGCGCGAGTCACCGGGGAGCTGTTTTTT.

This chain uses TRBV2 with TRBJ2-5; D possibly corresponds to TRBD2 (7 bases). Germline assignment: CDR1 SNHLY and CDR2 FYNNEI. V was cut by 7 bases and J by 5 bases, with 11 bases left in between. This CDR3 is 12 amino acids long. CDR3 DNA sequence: TGTGCCAGCATGCGGGGGCCGGAGACCCAGTACTTC. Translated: CASMRGPETQYF.